The next 13 T cell receptor beta chains were all read from a single sample in a study of shared clonotypes between healthy human individuals. Libraries were prepared by immunoSEQ multiplex PCR; TCRdb keeps only in-frame clonotypes and omits some of them. The sample records 2,100,000 or so clones, approximately 95% being singletons. The sequenced sample was naive CD4+ T cells sorted from blood. Subset noted: CD45RA+ positively selected. These receptors were collected from a man in his late teens or twenties in good health.

The chain links TRBV5-8 to TRBJ1-6, with 8 bases fitting TRBD1. Trimming at V came to 4 bases and at J to 0 bases, leaving 9 bases not matched to a gene. The CDR3 runs to 18 residues. CDR1 and CDR2 (germline): SGHTS, YDEGEE. The CDR3 DNA reads TGTGCCAGCAGCCTTAGGACAGGGCTGAGCTCCTATAATTCACCCCTCCACTTT. This codes for CASSLRTGLSSYNSPLHF.

This chain connects TRBV6-5 to TRBJ2-2, with 8 bases fitting TRBD2. In germline, CDR1 is MNHEY, CDR2 SVGAGI. The ends lost 2 bases at V and 14 bases at J; junction bases unmatched: 10. This CDR3 is built from 14 residues. CDR3 sequence reads: CASSYRGSGGQLFF. In DNA form, the CDR3 reads TGTGCCAGCAGTTACCGCGGTTCGGGGGGGCAACTGTTTTTT.

This chain connects TRBV7-8 to TRBJ2-5; D gene ambiguous. The CDR3 is made up of 13 amino acids. Germline lookup yields CDR1 SGHVS and CDR2 FQNEAQ. V lost 0 bases and J 7 bases, leaving 9 bases between the germline ends. The CDR3 loop is CASSLAVQWTQYF. The CDR3 bases are TGTGCCAGCAGCTTAGCCGTTCAGTGGACCCAGTACTTC.

The chain combines TRBV7-6 with TRBJ1-4; 8 bases are a match to TRBD1. V gave up 1 base and J gave up 8 bases; unmatched junction bases: 9. Looked up from germline, CDR1 is SGHVS and CDR2 is FNYEAQ. This CDR3 spans 16 amino acids. The CDR3 here is CASSLDKTGVEEKLFF. The CDR3 coding sequence is TGTGCCAGCAGCTTAGACAAGACAGGGGTAGAAGAAAAACTGTTTTTT.

The chain combines TRBV7-2 with TRBJ2-7; D perhaps matches TRBD1 (7 bases). V lost 1 base to trimming and J lost 9 bases, with 13 bases between them. CDR1 and CDR2 from the germline V gene are SGHTA and FQGNSA. This CDR3 is built from 13 residues. This CDR3 is CASSLVSQGGQYF. The CDR3 region has the DNA TGTGCCAGCAGCTTAGTTTCTCAGGGGGGGCAGTACTTC.

V gene TRBV10-3 combines with J gene TRBJ1-5, with D possibly matching TRBD1 (6 bases). CDR1 ENHRY and CDR2 SYGVKD come from the germline V gene. V shed 2 bases and J shed 2 bases, with 13 bases lying between them. This CDR3 is 16 amino acids long. DNA of the CDR3: TGTGCCATCAGTGAGAGGGGGGGGCCGGGCAATCAGCCCCAGCATTTT. It is translated as CAISERGGPGNQPQHF.

The chain is built from TRBV5-1 and TRBJ1-6, with 7 bases identical to TRBD1. The CDR3 spans 17 residues. Germline V gene lookup returns CDR1 SGHRS and CDR2 YFSETQ. V gave up 0 bases and J gave up 5 bases; unmatched junction bases: 8. The CDR3 loop reads CASSLVAGGPNNSPLHF. CDR3 in DNA: TGCGCCAGCAGCTTGGTGGCAGGGGGGCCTAATAATTCACCCCTCCACTTT.

V is TRBV5-8 and J is TRBJ1-1; a possible D gene is TRBD1 (6 bases). This CDR3 comprises 15 residues. Deletions cut 3 bases from V and 0 bases from J, with 12 bases between. Germline values: CDR1 SGHTS, CDR2 YDEGEE. The CDR3 DNA sequence: TGTGCCAGCAGCTCAAGGGACAAGATGAACACTGAAGCTTTCTTT. Translation: CASSSRDKMNTEAFF. Complete variable domain (other parts from reference TRBV5-8 and TRBJ1-1): EAGVTQSPTHLIKTRGQQATLRCSPISGHTSVYWYQQALGLGLQFLLWYDEGEERNRGNFPPRFSGRQFPNYSSELNVNALELEDSALYLCASSSRDKMNTEAFFGQGTRLTVV.

The J gene is TRBJ1-6, the V gene TRBV7-2; tentative D call: TRBD1 (5 bases). V was trimmed by 3 bases and J by 6 bases, leaving 15 bases between them. CDR3 length equals 16 residues. From germline, CDR1 is SGHTA and CDR2 FQGNSA. DNA of the CDR3: TGTGCCAGCAGCTTCCTACGCGGGGGGGTTAATTCACCCCTCCACTTT. It specifies CASSFLRGGVNSPLHF.

The chain employs TRBV28 and TRBJ2-1, with 9 bases matching TRBD1. This CDR3 has 15 residues. CDR1 is MDHEN and CDR2 is SYDVKM in the germline V gene. V was pared by 9 bases and J by 2 bases, with 8 bases of the junction left unmatched. CDR3 DNA sequence: TGTGCCAGTATACATCGGGACAGGGCCTACAATGAGCAGTTCTTC. Its protein is CASIHRDRAYNEQFF.

The V gene is TRBV6-5, the J gene TRBJ2-7, with D unresolved. Germline V gives CDR1 MNHEY, CDR2 SVGAGI. The V end lost 7 bases, the J end lost 2 bases, and 15 bases lay between the germline ends. There are 14 residues in the CDR3. The CDR3 nucleotides are TGTGCCAGCACTCCGTCGAGCTCCCCCTACGAGCAGTACTTC. Translated: CASTPSSSPYEQYF.

The chain recombines TRBV19 with TRBJ1-6; D gene unclear. Deletions cut 7 bases from V and 3 bases from J, with 16 bases between. CDR1 LNHDA and CDR2 SQIVND come from the germline V gene (reference sequence). The CDR3 sequence is 16 residues long. CDR3 sequence (DNA): TGTGCCAGTATGTGGGGTGCAGGAAGCTATAATTCACCCCTCCACTTT. This translates into CASMWGAGSYNSPLHF. Together with reference TRBV19 and TRBJ1-6, the CDR3 gives the full variable domain: DGGITQSPKYLFRKEGQNVTLSCEQNLNHDAMYWYRQDPGQGLRLIYYSQIVNDFQKGDIAEGYSVSREKKESFPLTVTSAQKNPTAFYLCASMWGAGSYNSPLHFGNGTRLTVT.

The chain combines TRBV28 with TRBJ2-1; 9 bases align to TRBD2. Germline values: CDR1 MDHEN, CDR2 SYDVKM. Trimming cost V 3 bases and J 10 bases; bases outside gene matches: 10. The CDR3 is made up of 15 amino acids. The CDR3: CASSFSAGGPTEQFF. CDR3 bases: TGTGCCAGCAGTTTTTCGGCGGGGGGGCCGACCGAGCAGTTCTTC.